This is a list of T cell receptor beta chains from one sample in a study of identical twins. TCRdb reanalysed the 5' RACE reads using MiXCR and keeps one entry per CDR3 protein. The sample lists hundreds of thousands of distinct CDR3 sequences; around 6% were seen once. The sequenced sample consisted of naive T cells sorted from blood. All receptors come from a man younger than 35 in good health. Each CDR3 is given with its conserved first and last residue. D genes are given only for firm matches. Not all rows give a size; the values are once, few, many and, for expanded clones, a class.

v_call	d_call	clone_size	j_call	cdr3_aa	cdr3_nt
TRBV6-1	-	many	TRBJ2-6	CASSRDNSGANVLTF	TGTGCCAGCAGCCGAGACAATTCTGGGGCCAACGTCCTGACTTTC
TRBV20-1	-	few	TRBJ1-6	CSARDPGAANSPLHF	TGCAGTGCTAGAGATCCTGGGGCAGCTAATTCACCCCTCCACTTT
TRBV7-3	TRBD2	few	TRBJ2-7	CASSLESASGAYEQYF	TGTGCCAGCAGCTTAGAATCGGCTAGCGGGGCCTACGAGCAGTACTTC
TRBV12-3/TRBV12-4	-	many	TRBJ2-1	CASSLGAGVIYEQFF	TGTGCCAGCAGTTTAGGGGCAGGGGTCATTTATGAGCAGTTCTTC
TRBV7-2	-	many	TRBJ2-3	CASSTPWFGSDTQYF	TGTGCCAGCAGCACACCGTGGTTCGGATCAGATACGCAGTATTTT
TRBV6-1	TRBD1	many	TRBJ1-4	CASRKGQGNEKLFF	TGTGCCAGCAGGAAGGGACAGGGGAATGAAAAACTGTTTTTT
TRBV29-1	-	-	TRBJ2-7	CSAGPGSAEQYF	TGCAGCGCCGGACCTGGGTCCGCCGAGCAGTACTTC
TRBV12-3/TRBV12-4	-	many	TRBJ1-1	CASLQIPTEAFF	TGTGCCAGCCTTCAGATCCCCACTGAAGCTTTCTTT
TRBV7-9	TRBD1	many	TRBJ1-2	CASSLGDRGGYGYTF	TGTGCCAGCAGCTTAGGCGACAGGGGAGGCTATGGCTACACCTTC
TRBV11-3	-	-	TRBJ2-3	CASSPNGGSTQYF	TGTGCCAGCAGCCCAAACGGGGGAAGTACGCAGTATTTT
TRBV20-1	-	few	TRBJ2-3	CSAVDHTSTDTQYF	TGCAGTGCAGTTGACCATACTAGCACAGATACGCAGTATTTT
TRBV15	TRBD1	many	TRBJ2-3	CATSRDPKGQGQGTQYF	TGTGCCACCAGCAGAGATCCCAAAGGACAGGGGCAAGGGACGCAGTATTTT
TRBV12-3/TRBV12-4	TRBD2	many	TRBJ2-2	CASSSIAGGYGTGELFF	TGTGCCAGCAGTTCGATAGCGGGAGGGTATGGCACCGGGGAGCTGTTTTTT
TRBV5-1	-	many	TRBJ2-7	CACSSGNSYEQYF	TGCGCCTGTAGTTCCGGGAACTCCTACGAGCAGTACTTC
TRBV29-1	-	many	TRBJ2-4	CSVEDRGGENIQYF	TGCAGCGTTGAAGATCGCGGGGGCGAAAACATTCAGTACTTC
TRBV7-2	-	-	TRBJ1-1	CASSPHMFSGTEAFF	TGTGCCAGCAGCCCCCACATGTTTTCGGGCACTGAAGCTTTCTTT
TRBV5-1	-	many	TRBJ2-1	CASSLAWGEQFF	TGCGCCAGCAGCTTGGCCTGGGGCGAGCAGTTCTTC
TRBV29-1	-	many	TRBJ1-1	CSVGQSFEAFF	TGCAGCGTTGGACAGAGTTTTGAAGCTTTCTTT
TRBV24-1	TRBD2	many	TRBJ2-3	CATSTGTSDTDTQYF	TGTGCCACCAGTACCGGGACTAGCGACACAGATACGCAGTATTTT
TRBV10-3	-	many	TRBJ2-3	CAISESQESTDTQYF	TGTGCCATCAGTGAGTCGCAGGAAAGCACAGATACGCAGTATTTT
TRBV7-8	TRBD2	many	TRBJ2-2	CASSLLLAGEGELFF	TGTGCCAGCAGCTTACTACTAGCGGGAGAAGGGGAGCTGTTTTTT
TRBV6-2/TRBV6-3	-	-	TRBJ2-1	CASSLGPAEQFF	TGTGCCAGCAGTTTGGGGCCAGCGGAGCAGTTCTTC
TRBV10-3	-	many	TRBJ2-1	CAIGGLRAYNEQFF	TGTGCCATTGGCGGCCTGAGGGCCTACAATGAGCAGTTCTTC
TRBV18	-	many	TRBJ1-1	CASSPRGQNTEAFF	TGTGCCAGCTCACCGAGGGGACAGAACACTGAAGCTTTCTTT
TRBV6-2/TRBV6-3	TRBD1	-	TRBJ1-1	CASSRRTGDTEAFF	TGTGCCAGCAGCCGACGGACAGGGGACACTGAAGCTTTCTTT
TRBV7-2	TRBD2	few	TRBJ2-2	CASSLTTGGPNTGELFF	TGTGCCAGCAGCTTGACAACGGGAGGGCCGAACACCGGGGAGCTGTTTTTT
TRBV12-3/TRBV12-4	-	-	TRBJ2-1	CASSFQGLTLNEQFF	TGTGCCAGCAGTTTCCAGGGTTTGACTCTCAATGAGCAGTTCTTC
TRBV5-1	-	many	TRBJ1-3	CASSWGTGTSGNTIYF	TGCGCCAGCAGTTGGGGTACGGGAACCTCTGGAAACACCATATATTTT
TRBV20-1	-	many	TRBJ2-1	CSVSLDQNEQFF	TGCAGTGTGAGTTTGGATCAAAATGAGCAGTTCTTC
TRBV20-1	TRBD2	many	TRBJ2-7	CSASDLAGWSSYEQYF	TGCAGTGCTAGTGATCTAGCGGGATGGAGCTCCTACGAGCAGTACTTC
TRBV29-1	-	-	TRBJ2-1	CSVAPSSEQFF	TGCAGCGTCGCCCCATCAAGTGAGCAGTTCTTC
TRBV20-1	-	few	TRBJ2-1	CSAREVAGGGNEQFF	TGCAGTGCTAGAGAAGTGGCAGGTGGCGGGAATGAGCAGTTCTTC
TRBV20-1	TRBD2	-	TRBJ2-3	CSAPGTSGIDTQYF	TGCAGTGCTCCCGGGACTAGCGGGATAGATACGCAGTATTTT
TRBV13	-	many	TRBJ1-2	CASSFATKPYGYTF	TGTGCCAGCAGCTTTGCCACGAAGCCCTATGGCTACACCTTC
TRBV18	-	-	TRBJ1-4	CASSDRRATNEKLFF	TGTGCCAGCTCGGATCGTAGGGCAACTAATGAAAAACTGTTTTTT